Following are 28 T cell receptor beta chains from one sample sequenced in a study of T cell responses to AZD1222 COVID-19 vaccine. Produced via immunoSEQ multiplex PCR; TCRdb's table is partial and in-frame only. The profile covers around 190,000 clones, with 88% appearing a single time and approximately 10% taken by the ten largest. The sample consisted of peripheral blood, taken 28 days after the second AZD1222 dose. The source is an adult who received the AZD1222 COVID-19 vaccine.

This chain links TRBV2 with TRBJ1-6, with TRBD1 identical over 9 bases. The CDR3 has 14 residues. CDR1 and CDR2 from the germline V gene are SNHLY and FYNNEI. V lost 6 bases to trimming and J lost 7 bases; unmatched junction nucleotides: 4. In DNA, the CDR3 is TGTGCCAGCAGACAGGGGGCGAGGAATTCACCCCTCCACTTT. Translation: CASRQGARNSPLHF.

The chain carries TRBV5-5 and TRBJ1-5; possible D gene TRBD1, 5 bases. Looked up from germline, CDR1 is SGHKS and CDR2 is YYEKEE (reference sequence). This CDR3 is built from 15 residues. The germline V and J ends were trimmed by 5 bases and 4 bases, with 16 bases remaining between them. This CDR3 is CASRTTVSGNQPQHF. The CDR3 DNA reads TGTGCCAGCAGAACAACAGTTTCAGGGAATCAGCCCCAGCATTTT.

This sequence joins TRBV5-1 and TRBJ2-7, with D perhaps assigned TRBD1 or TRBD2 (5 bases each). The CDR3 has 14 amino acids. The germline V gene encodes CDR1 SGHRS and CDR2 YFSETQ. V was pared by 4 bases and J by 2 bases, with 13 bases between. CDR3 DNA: TGCGCCAGCAGCCTACGGGACGGCGCCTACGAGCAGTACTTC. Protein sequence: CASSLRDGAYEQYF.

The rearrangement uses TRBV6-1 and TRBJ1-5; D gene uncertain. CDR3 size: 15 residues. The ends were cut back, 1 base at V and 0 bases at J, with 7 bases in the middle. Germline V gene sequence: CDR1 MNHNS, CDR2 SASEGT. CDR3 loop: CASSEGLNSNQPQHF. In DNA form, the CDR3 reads TGTGCCAGCAGTGAAGGTCTGAATAGCAATCAGCCCCAGCATTTT.

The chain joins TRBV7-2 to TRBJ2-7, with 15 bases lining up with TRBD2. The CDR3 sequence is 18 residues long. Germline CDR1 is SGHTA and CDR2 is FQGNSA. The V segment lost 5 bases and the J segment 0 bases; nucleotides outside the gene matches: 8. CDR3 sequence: CASSVGTSGGSLSYEQYF. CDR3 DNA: TGTGCCAGCAGCGTCGGGACTAGCGGGGGGTCCCTCTCCTACGAGCAGTACTTC.

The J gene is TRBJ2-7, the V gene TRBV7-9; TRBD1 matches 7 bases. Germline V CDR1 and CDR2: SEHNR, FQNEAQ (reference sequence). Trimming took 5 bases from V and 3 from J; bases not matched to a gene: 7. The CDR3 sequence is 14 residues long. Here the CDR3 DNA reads TGTGCCAGCAGCCAGGTGGCAGGGGGCTACGAGCAGTACTTC. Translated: CASSQVAGGYEQYF.

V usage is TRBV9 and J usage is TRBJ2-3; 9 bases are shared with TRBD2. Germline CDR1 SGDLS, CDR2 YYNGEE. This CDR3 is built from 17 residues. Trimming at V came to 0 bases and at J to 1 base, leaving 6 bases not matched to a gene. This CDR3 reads CASSVGIASGGTDTQYF. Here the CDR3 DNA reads TGTGCCAGCAGCGTAGGAATCGCTAGCGGGGGCACAGATACGCAGTATTTT.

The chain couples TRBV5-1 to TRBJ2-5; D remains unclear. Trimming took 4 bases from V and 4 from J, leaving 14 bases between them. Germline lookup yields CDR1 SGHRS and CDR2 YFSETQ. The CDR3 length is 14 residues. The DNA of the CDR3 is TGCGCCAGCAGCATCCGTTGGGGTAGAGAGACCCAGTACTTC. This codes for CASSIRWGRETQYF.

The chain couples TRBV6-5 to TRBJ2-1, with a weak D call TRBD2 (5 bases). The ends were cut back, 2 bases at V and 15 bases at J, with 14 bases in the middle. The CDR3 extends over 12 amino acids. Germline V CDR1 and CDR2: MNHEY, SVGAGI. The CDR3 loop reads CASSYVRDLWFF. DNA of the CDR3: TGTGCCAGCAGTTACGTGAGGGATCTGTGGTTCTTC.

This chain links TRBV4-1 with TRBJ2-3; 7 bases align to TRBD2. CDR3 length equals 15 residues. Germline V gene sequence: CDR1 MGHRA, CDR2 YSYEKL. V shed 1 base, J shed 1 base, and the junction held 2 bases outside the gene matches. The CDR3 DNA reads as TGCGCCAGCAGCCAAGCCAGCGGGGGCACAGATACGCAGTATTTT. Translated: CASSQASGGTDTQYF.

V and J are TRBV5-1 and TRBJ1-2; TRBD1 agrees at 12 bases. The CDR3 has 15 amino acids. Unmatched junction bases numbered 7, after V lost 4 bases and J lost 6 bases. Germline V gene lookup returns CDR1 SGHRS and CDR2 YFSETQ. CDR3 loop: CASSEGQGAFHGYTF. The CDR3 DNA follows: TGCGCCAGCAGCGAGGGACAGGGGGCGTTTCATGGCTACACCTTC.

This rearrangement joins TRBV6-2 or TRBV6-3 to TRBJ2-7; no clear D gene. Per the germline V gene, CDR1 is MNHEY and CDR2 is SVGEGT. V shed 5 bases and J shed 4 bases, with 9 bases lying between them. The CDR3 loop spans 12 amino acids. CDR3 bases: TGTGCCAGCAGTCTGACCCGGTACGAGCAGTACTTC. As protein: CASSLTRYEQYF.

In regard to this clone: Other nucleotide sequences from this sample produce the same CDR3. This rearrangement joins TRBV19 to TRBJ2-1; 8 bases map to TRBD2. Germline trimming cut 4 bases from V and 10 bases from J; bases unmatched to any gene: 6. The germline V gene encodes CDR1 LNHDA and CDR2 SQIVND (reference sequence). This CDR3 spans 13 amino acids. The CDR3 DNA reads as TGTGCCAGTAGTACCCAAACTAGCGGAGAGCAGTTCTTC. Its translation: CASSTQTSGEQFF. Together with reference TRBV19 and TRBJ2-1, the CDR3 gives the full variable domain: DGGITQSPKYLFRKEGQNVTLSCEQNLNHDAMYWYRQDPGQGLRLIYYSQIVNDFQKGDIAEGYSVSREKKESFPLTVTSAQKNPTAFYLCASSTQTSGEQFFGPGTRLTVL.

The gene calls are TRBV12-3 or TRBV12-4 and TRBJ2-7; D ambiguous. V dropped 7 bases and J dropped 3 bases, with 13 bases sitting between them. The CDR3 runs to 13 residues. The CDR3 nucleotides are TGTGCCAGCAAATTTGGAAATAGCTACGAGCAGTACTTC. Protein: CASKFGNSYEQYF.

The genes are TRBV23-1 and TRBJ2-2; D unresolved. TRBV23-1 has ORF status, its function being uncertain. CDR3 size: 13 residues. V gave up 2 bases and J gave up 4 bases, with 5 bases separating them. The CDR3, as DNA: TGCGCCAGCAGTCAACGGGTCACCGGGGAGCTGTTTTTT. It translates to CASSQRVTGELFF.

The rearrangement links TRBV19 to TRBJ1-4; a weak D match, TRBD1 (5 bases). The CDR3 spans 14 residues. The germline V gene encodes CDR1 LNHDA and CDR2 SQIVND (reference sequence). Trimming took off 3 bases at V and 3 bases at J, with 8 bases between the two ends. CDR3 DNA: TGTGCCAGTAGTATCGCGGGGCCTAATGAAAAACTGTTTTTT. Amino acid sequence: CASSIAGPNEKLFF.

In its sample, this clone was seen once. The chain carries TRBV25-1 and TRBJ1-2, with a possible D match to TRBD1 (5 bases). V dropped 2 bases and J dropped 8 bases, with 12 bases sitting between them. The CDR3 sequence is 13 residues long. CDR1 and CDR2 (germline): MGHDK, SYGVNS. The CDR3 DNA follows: TGTGCCAGCAGTGAACGGGGGGTTGGGGGCTACACCTTC. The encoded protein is CASSERGVGGYTF.

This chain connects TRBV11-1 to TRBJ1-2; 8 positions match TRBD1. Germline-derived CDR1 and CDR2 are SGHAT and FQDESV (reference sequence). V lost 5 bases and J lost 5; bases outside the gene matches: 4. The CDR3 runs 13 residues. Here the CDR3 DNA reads TGTGCCAGCAGCACCGGGACAGGATATGGCTACACCTTC. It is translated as CASSTGTGYGYTF.

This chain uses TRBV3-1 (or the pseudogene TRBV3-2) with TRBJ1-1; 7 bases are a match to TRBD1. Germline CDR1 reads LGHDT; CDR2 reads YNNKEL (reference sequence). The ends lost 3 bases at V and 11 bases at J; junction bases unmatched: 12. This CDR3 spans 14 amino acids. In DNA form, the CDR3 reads TGTGCCAGCAGCCAGGTCGTAGGGGACAGCTGGGCTTTCTTT. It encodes CASSQVVGDSWAFF.

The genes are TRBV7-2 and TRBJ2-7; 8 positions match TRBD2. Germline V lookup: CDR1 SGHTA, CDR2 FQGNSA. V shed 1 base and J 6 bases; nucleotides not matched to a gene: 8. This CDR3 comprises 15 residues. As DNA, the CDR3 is TGTGCCAGCAGCTTAGTTACGGCGGGGGGACGCGAGCAGTACTTC. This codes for CASSLVTAGGREQYF.

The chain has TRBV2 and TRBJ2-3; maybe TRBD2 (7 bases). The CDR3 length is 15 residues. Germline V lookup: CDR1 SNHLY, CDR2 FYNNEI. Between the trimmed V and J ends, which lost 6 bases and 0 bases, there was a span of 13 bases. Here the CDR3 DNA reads TGTGCCAGCAGCAGGCGGGGGCCTAGCACAGATACGCAGTATTTT. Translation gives CASSRRGPSTDTQYF. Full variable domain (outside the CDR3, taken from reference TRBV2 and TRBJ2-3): EPEVTQTPSHQVTQMGQEVILRCVPISNHLYFYWYRQILGQKVEFLVSFYNNEISEKSEIFDDQFSVERPDGSNFTLKIRSTKLEDSAMYFCASSRRGPSTDTQYFGPGTRLTVL.

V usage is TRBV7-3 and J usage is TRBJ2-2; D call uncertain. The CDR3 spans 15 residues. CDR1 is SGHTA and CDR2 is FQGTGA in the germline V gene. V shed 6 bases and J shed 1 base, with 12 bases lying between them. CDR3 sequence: CASSPEGLNTGELFF. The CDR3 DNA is TGTGCCAGCAGTCCCGAAGGGTTGAACACCGGGGAGCTGTTTTTT.

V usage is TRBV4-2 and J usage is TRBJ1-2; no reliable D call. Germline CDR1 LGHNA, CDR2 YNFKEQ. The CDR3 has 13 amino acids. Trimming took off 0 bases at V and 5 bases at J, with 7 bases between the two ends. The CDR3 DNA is TGTGCCAGCAGCCAAGATCCACAGTATGGCTACACCTTC. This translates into CASSQDPQYGYTF.

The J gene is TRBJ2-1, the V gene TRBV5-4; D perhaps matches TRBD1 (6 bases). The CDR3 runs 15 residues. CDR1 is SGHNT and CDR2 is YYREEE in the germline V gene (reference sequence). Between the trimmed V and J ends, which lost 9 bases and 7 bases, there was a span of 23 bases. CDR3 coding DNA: TGTGCCACCACTCCAGGGCCGACAGGACGGAATGAGCAGTTCTTC. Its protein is CATTPGPTGRNEQFF.

The CDR3 sequence is CASSPRGGMSTDTQYF. CDR3 DNA: TGCGCCAGCAGCCCCAGGGGGGGGATGTCCACAGATACGCAGTATTTT. J is TRBJ2-3 and V is TRBV4-1, with D perhaps assigned TRBD1 or TRBD2 (7 bases each). Trimming removed 4 bases at V and 2 bases at J, with 16 bases between. There are 16 residues in the CDR3. Germline CDR1 reads MGHRA; CDR2 reads YSYEKL.

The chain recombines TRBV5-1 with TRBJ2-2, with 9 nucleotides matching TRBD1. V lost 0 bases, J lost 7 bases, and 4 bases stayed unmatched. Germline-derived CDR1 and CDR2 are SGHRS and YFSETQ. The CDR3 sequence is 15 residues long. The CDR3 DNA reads TGCGCCAGCAGCTTGGACAGGGGGCGTGTCGGGGAGCTGTTTTTT. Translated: CASSLDRGRVGELFF.

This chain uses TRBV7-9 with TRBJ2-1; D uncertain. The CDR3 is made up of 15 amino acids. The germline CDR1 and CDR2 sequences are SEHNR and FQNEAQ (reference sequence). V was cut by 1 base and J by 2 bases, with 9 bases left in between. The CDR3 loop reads CASSLVGFTYNEQFF. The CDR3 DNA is TGTGCCAGCAGCTTAGTCGGGTTTACCTACAATGAGCAGTTCTTC.

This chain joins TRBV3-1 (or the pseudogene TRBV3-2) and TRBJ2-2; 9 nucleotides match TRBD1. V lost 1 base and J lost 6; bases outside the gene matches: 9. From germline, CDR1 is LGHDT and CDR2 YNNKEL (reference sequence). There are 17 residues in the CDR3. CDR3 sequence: CASSQVGTGTVAGELFF. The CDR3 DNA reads TGTGCCAGCAGCCAAGTGGGGACAGGGACGGTGGCCGGGGAGCTGTTTTTT.